This T cell receptor (beta chain) appears in the sequencing data of a study of blood T cell repertoires in COVID-19. Study-level background: Whether acute or convalescent, the COVID-19 samples came from the United States, Italy and Spain.

The cohort comprised adults aged 18 to 89 years residing in about two dozen US areas. Researchers sorted participants into cohorts using their self-reported clinical history. The CDR3 consists of 16 residues. CDR1 is SQVTM and CDR2 is ANQGSEA in the germline V gene. V lost 5 bases to trimming and J lost 0 bases; unmatched junction nucleotides: 11. In the original processing: How many nucleated cells were present was estimated from reference gene primer amplification. The data were produced by immunoSEQ multiplex PCR, yet TCRdb's version contains in-frame clones alone and is incomplete. The D gene and trimming were derived from the DNA, and the V and J assignments and clone size from that table. Here the sample spans approximately 220,000 clones, over 80% being singletons.

Material: PBMCs or T cells enriched from blood (not recorded which). This chain joins TRBV29-1 and TRBJ1-1, with 8 bases matching TRBD1. The clonotype was recovered from a man younger than 40 who had recovered from COVID-19. CDR3 sequence reads: CSVRGQGSLLNTEAFF. For the CDR3, the DNA is TGCAGCGTTCGTGGACAGGGCTCTCTATTGAACACTGAAGCTTTCTTT.